Shown below are 19 T cell receptor beta chains from a single sample sequenced in a study of blood T cells in healthy people across ages. A second about 7 to 12 cycle PCR used barcoded and J-beta primers. TCRdb independently ran MiXCR on the 5' RACE reads; one entry per CDR3 protein. The table shows roughly 900,000 distinct CDR3 sequences, with 25% to 35% occurring only once. Specimen: blood. The receptors come from a woman older than 75 in good health.

This clonotype is a singleton in its sample. Possible read error: a much larger clone is one base away. The V gene is TRBV11-3, the J gene TRBJ2-1; tentatively, D is TRBD2 (5 bases). CDR1 is SGHNT and CDR2 is YENEEA in the germline V gene. CDR3 length equals 14 residues. In DNA, the CDR3 is TGTGCCGGCAGCCCCCGGGTAGCGATCAATGAGCAGTTCTTC. It translates to CAGSPRVAINEQFF.

This clonotype came up many times. The CDR3 here is CASNPSGGTEAFF. CDR3 nucleotides: TGTGCCAGCAACCCTTCGGGAGGCACTGAAGCTTTCTTT. This rearrangement joins TRBV12-3 or TRBV12-4 to TRBJ1-1; D ambiguous. Trimming removed 7 bases from V and 4 bases from J, with 13 bases in between. CDR3 length equals 13 residues.

V is TRBV20-1 and J is TRBJ1-2, with a tentative D call TRBD1 (5 bases). Germline V gene lookup returns CDR1 DFQATT and CDR2 SNEGSKA (reference sequence). CDR3 size: 14 residues. Trimming shortened V by 3 bases and J by 2 bases, and 13 bases separated the two germline ends. DNA of the CDR3: TGCAGTGCTAGTGCGCAGGGCGTAAACTATGGCTACACCTTC. Amino acid sequence: CSASAQGVNYGYTF.

Comments on this clonotype: A much more abundant neighbour one base away suggests this may be a read error. The chain has TRBV27 and TRBJ2-1, with D tentatively TRBD1 or TRBD2 (6 bases each). The end of the DNA is better explained by TRBJ2-7, so the J call may be wrong. This CDR3 comprises 15 residues. Per the germline V gene, CDR1 is MNHEY and CDR2 is SMNVEV (reference sequence). CDR3 coding DNA: TGTGCCAGCAATGGTGGCAGGGGACTTTACAATGAGCAGTACTTC. It codes for CASNGGRGLYNEQYF.

The chain uses TRBV6-6 and TRBJ1-1; TRBD1 is a possible D gene (5 bases). Trimming took 6 bases from V and 4 from J, leaving 21 bases between them. The CDR3 spans 16 residues. Germline V gene lookup returns CDR1 MNHNY and CDR2 SVGAGI (reference sequence). CDR3 nucleotides: TGTGCCAGCAGCACAGGCCCAGGGCTAGGTCGCACTGAAGCTTTCTTT. Residues: CASSTGPGLGRTEAFF.

This clonotype was detected only a few times. The V call is TRBV6-2 or TRBV6-3, the J call TRBJ2-7; 11 bases are a match to TRBD1. V lost 2 bases and J lost 5; bases outside the gene matches: 5. Per the germline V gene, CDR1 is MNHEY and CDR2 is SVGEGT. The CDR3 runs to 15 residues. The DNA of the CDR3 is TGTGCCAGCAGTTACCTGGGACAGGGGGTGCACGAGCAGTACTTC. It yields the protein CASSYLGQGVHEQYF.

The gene calls are TRBV7-9 and TRBJ2-1, with unresolved D. CDR1 and CDR2 from the germline V gene are SEHNR and FQNEAQ (reference sequence). Trimming cost V 7 bases and J 4 bases, with 20 bases left between them. The CDR3 has 16 residues. CDR3 bases: TGTGCCAGCACCTCGACCCAGGCTAACCTATACAATGAGCAGTTCTTC. Translating gives CASTSTQANLYNEQFF.

Comments on this clonotype: The junction departs from germline at one end; a sequencing error may be responsible. The chain has TRBV7-9 and TRBJ2-3, with D perhaps matching TRBD1 (5 bases). Per the germline V gene, CDR1 is SEHNR and CDR2 is FQNEAQ (reference sequence). The CDR3 has 14 amino acids. The DNA for the CDR3 is TGTGCCAGCAACTTAGCACAGGGCACAGATACGCAGTATTTT. Amino acid sequence: CASNLAQGTDTQYF.

The table lists this clonotype with a few counts. This chain links TRBV4-2 with TRBJ1-6, with 11 bases lining up with TRBD1. V shed 5 bases, J shed 4 bases, and the junction held 4 bases outside the gene matches. Per germline, CDR1 LGHNA and CDR2 YNFKEQ. This CDR3 region has 16 residues. This CDR3 reads CASSKDRGPYNSPLHF. For the CDR3, the DNA is TGTGCCAGCAGCAAGGACAGGGGGCCTTATAATTCACCCCTCCACTTT.

The chain has TRBV20-1 and TRBJ1-3; maybe TRBD1 (6 bases). V shed 0 bases and J shed 0 bases, with 12 bases lying between them. The V gene's germline CDR1 is DFQATT and CDR2 SNEGSKA (reference sequence). The CDR3 totals 16 residues. This CDR3 reads CSAREGGHSSGNTIYF. The CDR3, as DNA: TGCAGTGCTAGAGAAGGGGGACATAGCTCTGGAAACACCATATATTTT.

This clonotype was recorded many times. The V and J genes are TRBV20-1 and TRBJ1-2, with a tentative D call TRBD1 (5 bases). This CDR3 region has 13 residues. The ends were cut back, 0 bases at V and 2 bases at J, with 7 bases in the middle. Germline V gene sequence: CDR1 DFQATT, CDR2 SNEGSKA (reference sequence). CDR3 sequence (DNA): TGCAGTGCTAGAGAGGGGGGGAACTATGGCTACACCTTC. Translating it yields CSAREGGNYGYTF.

This clonotype came up many times. The gene calls are TRBV7-2 and TRBJ1-2, with TRBD1 identical over 9 bases. The germline V gene has CDR1 SGHTA and CDR2 FQGNSA. CDR3 length equals 15 residues. V shed 2 bases and J 8 bases; nucleotides not matched to a gene: 9. CDR3 coding DNA: TGTGCCAGCAGCTTAACCCCCGGGACAGGGAACGGCTACACCTTC. Residues: CASSLTPGTGNGYTF. Using reference TRBV7-2 and TRBJ1-2 for the parts outside the CDR3, the full variable domain is GAGVSQSPSNKVTEKGKDVELRCDPISGHTALYWYRQSLGQGLEFLIYFQGNSAPDKSGLPSDRFSAERTGGSVSTLTIQRTQQEDSAVYLCASSLTPGTGNGYTFGSGTRLTVV.

This clonotype showed up many times. J is TRBJ1-2 and V is TRBV12-3 or TRBV12-4; 7 bases agree with TRBD1. J lost 4 bases, V lost 5 bases, and 4 bases had no gene match. The CDR3 extends over 13 amino acids. The CDR3 coding sequence is TGTGCCAGCAGTACCGGGACAGTCTATGGCTACACCTTC. It is translated as CASSTGTVYGYTF.

This clonotype has a count of ten or more. One junction end does not reproduce the germline sequence, and a read error may be involved. The CDR3 loop is CATSPSGGATVELFF. CDR3 in DNA: TGTGCCACCAGCCCAAGCGGGGGGGCCACCGTGGAGCTGTTTTTT. The chain has TRBV24-1 and TRBJ2-2; 10 positions match TRBD2. CDR3 length: 15 residues. The germline CDR1 and CDR2 sequences are KGHDR and SFDVKD.

This clonotype has only a few counts. This chain joins TRBV5-1 and TRBJ2-3; the match to TRBD2 covers 10 bases. CDR1 SGHRS and CDR2 YFSETQ come from the germline V gene. V lost 4 bases, J lost 7 bases, and 9 bases stayed unmatched. The CDR3 runs to 15 residues. The CDR3 spells CASSPGSSGGYTQYF. CDR3 nucleotide sequence: TGCGCCAGCAGCCCCGGGTCTAGCGGGGGCTATACGCAGTATTTT.

This clonotype was seen many times. The chain uses TRBV29-1 and TRBJ2-1, with 8 positions matching TRBD2. CDR1 and CDR2 (germline): SQVTM, ANQGSEA. The CDR3 is 14 amino acids. V trimming: 6 bases; J trimming: 0 bases; junction bases outside the gene matches: 4. The CDR3 nucleotides are TGCAGCGTGCGAGCGGGGGACTCCTACAATGAGCAGTTCTTC. Its translation: CSVRAGDSYNEQFF.

This rearrangement joins TRBV6-1 to TRBJ1-1, with TRBD1 identical over 9 bases. CDR3 size: 16 residues. V shed 4 bases, J shed 3 bases, and the junction held 9 bases outside the gene matches. Germline V gene lookup returns CDR1 MNHNS and CDR2 SASEGT. CDR3 nucleotides: TGTGCCAGCAGTGCCAGCCCGGGACAGGGTTACACTGAAGCTTTCTTT. It yields the protein CASSASPGQGYTEAFF.

The J gene is TRBJ1-2, the V gene TRBV12-3 or TRBV12-4, with 8 nucleotides matching TRBD1. This CDR3 region has 15 residues. With 10 bases clipped from V and 2 bases from J, the junction kept 12 bases outside the gene matches. The CDR3 protein is CAIPATGVPNYGYTF. CDR3 DNA: TGTGCCATACCGGCGACAGGGGTTCCCAACTATGGCTACACCTTC.

A single count supports this clonotype. The J gene is TRBJ1-5, the V gene TRBV4-3; the D is unclear. V gave up 0 bases and J gave up 6 bases, with 6 bases separating them. CDR3 length equals 13 residues. Germline-derived CDR1 and CDR2 are LGHNA and YSLEER. The CDR3 nucleotides read TGCGCCAGCAGCCAAGACGGACTTCAGCCCCAGCATTTT. Its protein product is CASSQDGLQPQHF.